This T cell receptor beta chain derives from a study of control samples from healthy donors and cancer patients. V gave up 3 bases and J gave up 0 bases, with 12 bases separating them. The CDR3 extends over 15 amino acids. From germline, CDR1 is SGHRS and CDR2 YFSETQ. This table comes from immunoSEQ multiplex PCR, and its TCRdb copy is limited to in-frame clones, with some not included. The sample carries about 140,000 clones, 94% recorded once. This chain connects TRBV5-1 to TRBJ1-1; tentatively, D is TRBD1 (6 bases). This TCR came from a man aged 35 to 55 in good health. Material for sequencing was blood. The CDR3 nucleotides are TGCGCCAGCAGCTCCCAAGGGGGGATGAACACTGAAGCTTTCTTT. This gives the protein CASSSQGGMNTEAFF.